This TCR beta chain was recovered during a study of response to subunit inactivated influenza vaccine. V was cut by 0 bases and J by 0 bases, with 5 bases left in between. Per the germline V gene, CDR1 is SEHNR and CDR2 is FQNEAQ (reference sequence). The CDR3 has 14 residues. TCRdb recomputed calls from the RT-PCR reads with MiXCR, one row per CDR3 protein. The repertoire has around 530,000 distinct CDR3 sequences, approximately 12% of them found once; the top ten carry roughly 10%. This clonotype was found many times. What it binds is not known. Study outcomes and limitations: After each seasonal influenza vaccination, few new T cells are recruited, the authors suggested.

The sample consisted of PBMCs from blood, taken on the day of vaccination. The chain couples TRBV7-9 to TRBJ1-2, with D hard to call. The receptor was isolated from a man aged 45-60 years who received an inactivated influenza vaccine. As DNA, the CDR3 is TGTGCCAGCAGCTTAGCCGGTCCTAACTATGGCTACACCTTC. Translation: CASSLAGPNYGYTF.